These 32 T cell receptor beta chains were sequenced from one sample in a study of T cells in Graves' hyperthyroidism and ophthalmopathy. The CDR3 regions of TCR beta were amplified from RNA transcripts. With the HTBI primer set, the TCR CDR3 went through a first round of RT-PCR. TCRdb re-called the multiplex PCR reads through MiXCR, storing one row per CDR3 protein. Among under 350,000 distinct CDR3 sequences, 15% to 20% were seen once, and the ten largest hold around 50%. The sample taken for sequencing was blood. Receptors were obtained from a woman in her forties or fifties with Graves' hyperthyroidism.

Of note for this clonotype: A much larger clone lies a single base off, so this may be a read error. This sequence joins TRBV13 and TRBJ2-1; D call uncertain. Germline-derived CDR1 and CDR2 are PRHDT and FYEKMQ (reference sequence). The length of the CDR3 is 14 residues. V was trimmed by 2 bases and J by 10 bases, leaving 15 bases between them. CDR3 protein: CASSLNQERDEQFF. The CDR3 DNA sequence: TGTGCCAGCAGCTTAAACCAGGAGCGCGACGAGCAGTTCTTC.

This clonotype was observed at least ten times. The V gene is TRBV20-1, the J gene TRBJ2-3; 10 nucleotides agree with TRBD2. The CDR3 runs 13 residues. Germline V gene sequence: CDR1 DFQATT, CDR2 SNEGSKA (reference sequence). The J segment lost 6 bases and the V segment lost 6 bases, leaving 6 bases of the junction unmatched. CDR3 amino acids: CSASLAGRDTQYF. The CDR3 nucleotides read TGCAGTGCCTCACTAGCGGGACGCGATACGCAGTATTTT.

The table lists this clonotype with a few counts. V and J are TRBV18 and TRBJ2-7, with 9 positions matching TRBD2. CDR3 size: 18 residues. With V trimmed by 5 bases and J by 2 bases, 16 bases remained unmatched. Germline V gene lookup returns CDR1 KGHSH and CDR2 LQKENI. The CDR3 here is CASSGYPGLAGAPYEQYF. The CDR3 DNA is TGTGCCAGCTCAGGCTATCCGGGACTAGCTGGGGCACCCTACGAGCAGTACTTC.

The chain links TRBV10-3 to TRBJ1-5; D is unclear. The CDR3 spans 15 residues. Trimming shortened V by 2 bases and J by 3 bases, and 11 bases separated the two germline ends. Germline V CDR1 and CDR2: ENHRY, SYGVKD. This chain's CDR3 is CAISEDPENNQPQHF. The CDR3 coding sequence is TGTGCCATCAGTGAGGACCCCGAAAACAATCAGCCCCAGCATTTT.

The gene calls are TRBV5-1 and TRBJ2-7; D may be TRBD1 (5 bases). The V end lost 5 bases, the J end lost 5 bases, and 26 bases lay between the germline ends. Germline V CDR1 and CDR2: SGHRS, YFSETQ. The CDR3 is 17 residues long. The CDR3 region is CASSLEVRSRDRHEQYF. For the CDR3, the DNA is TGCGCCAGCAGTCTTGAGGTCAGGTCCAGGGATCGGCACGAGCAGTACTTC.

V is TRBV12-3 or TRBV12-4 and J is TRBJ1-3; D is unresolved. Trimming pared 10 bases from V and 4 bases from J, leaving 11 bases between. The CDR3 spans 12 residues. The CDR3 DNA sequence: TGTGCCACCGTCGGTTTAGGAAACACCATATATTTT. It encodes CATVGLGNTIYF.

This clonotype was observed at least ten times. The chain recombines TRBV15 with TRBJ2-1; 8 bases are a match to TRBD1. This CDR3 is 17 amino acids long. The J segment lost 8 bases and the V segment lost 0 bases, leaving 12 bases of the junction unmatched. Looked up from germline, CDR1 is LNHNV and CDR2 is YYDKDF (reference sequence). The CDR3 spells CATSRDVFGTGNHEQFF. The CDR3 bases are TGTGCCACCAGCAGAGATGTTTTCGGGACAGGTAACCATGAGCAGTTCTTC.

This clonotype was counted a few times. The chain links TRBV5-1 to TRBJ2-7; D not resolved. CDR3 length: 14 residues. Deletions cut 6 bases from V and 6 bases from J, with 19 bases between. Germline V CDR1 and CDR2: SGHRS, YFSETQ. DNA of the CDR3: TGCGCCAGCACCTACGATCTCCTTACGGGCGAGCAGTACTTC. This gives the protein CASTYDLLTGEQYF.

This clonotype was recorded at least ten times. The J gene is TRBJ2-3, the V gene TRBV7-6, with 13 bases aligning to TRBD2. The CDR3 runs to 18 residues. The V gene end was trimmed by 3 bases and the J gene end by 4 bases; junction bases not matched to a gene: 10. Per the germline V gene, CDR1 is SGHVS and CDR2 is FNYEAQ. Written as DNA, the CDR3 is TGTGCCAGCAGCTTTGGACTAGCGGGAGAAGGGATTGCAGATACGCAGTATTTT. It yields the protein CASSFGLAGEGIADTQYF.

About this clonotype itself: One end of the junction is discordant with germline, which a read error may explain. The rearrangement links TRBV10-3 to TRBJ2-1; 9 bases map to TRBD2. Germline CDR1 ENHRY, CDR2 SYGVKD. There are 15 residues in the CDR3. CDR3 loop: CTISENSGGSNEQFF. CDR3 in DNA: TGTACCATCAGTGAGAATAGCGGGGGATCCAATGAGCAGTTCTTC.

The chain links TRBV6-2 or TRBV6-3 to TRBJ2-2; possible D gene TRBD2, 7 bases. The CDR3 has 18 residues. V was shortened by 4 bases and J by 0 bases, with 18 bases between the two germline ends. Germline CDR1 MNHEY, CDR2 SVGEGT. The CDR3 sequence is CASSSPRGAGANTGELFF. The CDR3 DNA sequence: TGTGCCAGCAGTTCCCCCCGGGGGGCGGGAGCGAACACCGGGGAGCTGTTTTTT.

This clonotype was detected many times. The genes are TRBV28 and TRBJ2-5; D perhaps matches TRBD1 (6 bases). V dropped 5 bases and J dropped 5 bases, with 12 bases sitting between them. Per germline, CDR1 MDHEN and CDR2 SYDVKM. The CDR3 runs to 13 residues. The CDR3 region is CASSPTGRETQYF. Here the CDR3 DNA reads TGTGCCAGCAGTCCCACAGGGCGGGAGACCCAGTACTTC.

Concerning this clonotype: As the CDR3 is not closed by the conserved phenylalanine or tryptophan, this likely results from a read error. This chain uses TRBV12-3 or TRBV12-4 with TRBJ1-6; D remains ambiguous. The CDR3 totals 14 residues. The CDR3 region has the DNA TGCGCCAGCAGTACGGGAACTACGAATTCACCCCTCCACCTT. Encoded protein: CASSTGTTNSPLHL.

CDR3 sequence: CASSLRGEIETQYF. The CDR3 DNA reads TGCGCCAGCAGCTTGAGAGGGGAGATAGAGACCCAGTACTTC. This sequence joins TRBV5-1 and TRBJ2-5, with D perhaps TRBD1 or TRBD2 (5 bases each). The CDR3 has 14 residues. Germline V CDR1 and CDR2: SGHRS, YFSETQ. V was shortened by 1 base and J by 4 bases, with 11 bases between the two germline ends.

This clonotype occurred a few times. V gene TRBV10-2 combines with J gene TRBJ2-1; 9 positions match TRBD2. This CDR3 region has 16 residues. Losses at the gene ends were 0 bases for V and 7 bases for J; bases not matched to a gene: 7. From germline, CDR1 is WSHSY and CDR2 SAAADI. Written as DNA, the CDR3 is TGCGCCAGCAGTGAGTCACAGGCGGGGGGGCGGAATGAGCAGTTCTTC. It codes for CASSESQAGGRNEQFF.

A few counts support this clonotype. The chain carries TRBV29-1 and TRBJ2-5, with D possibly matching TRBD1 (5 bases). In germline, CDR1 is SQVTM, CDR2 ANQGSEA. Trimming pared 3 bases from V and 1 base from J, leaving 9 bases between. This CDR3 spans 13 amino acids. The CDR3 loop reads CSVDAGPQETQYF. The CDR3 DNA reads TGCAGCGTTGACGCAGGGCCCCAAGAGACCCAGTACTTC.

The CDR3 protein is CASSSPDGEGTDTQYF. CDR3 bases: TGTGCCAGCAGCAGCCCCGACGGGGAAGGCACAGATACGCAGTATTTT. The chain joins TRBV5-4 to TRBJ2-3; D might be TRBD2 (5 bases). CDR1 and CDR2 from the germline V gene are SGHNT and YYREEE (reference sequence). The CDR3 is 16 amino acids. The V gene lost 4 bases and the J gene lost 1 base, with 16 bases spanning the gap.

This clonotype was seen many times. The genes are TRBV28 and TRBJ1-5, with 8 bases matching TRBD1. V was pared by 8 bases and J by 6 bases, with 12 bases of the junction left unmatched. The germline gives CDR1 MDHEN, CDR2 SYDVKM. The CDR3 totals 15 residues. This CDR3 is CASGTTGARGQPQHF. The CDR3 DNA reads TGTGCCAGCGGAACGACAGGGGCGAGGGGTCAGCCCCAGCATTTT.

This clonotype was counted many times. CDR3 in amino acids: CAWNGQGDQPQHF. CDR3 DNA: TGTGCCTGGAACGGACAGGGGGATCAGCCCCAGCATTTT. The rearrangement joins TRBV30 to TRBJ1-5; 10 nucleotides align to TRBD1. CDR3 length: 13 amino acids. In germline, CDR1 is GTSNPN, CDR2 SVGIG (reference sequence). The J segment lost 5 bases and the V segment lost 4 bases, leaving 2 bases of the junction unmatched.

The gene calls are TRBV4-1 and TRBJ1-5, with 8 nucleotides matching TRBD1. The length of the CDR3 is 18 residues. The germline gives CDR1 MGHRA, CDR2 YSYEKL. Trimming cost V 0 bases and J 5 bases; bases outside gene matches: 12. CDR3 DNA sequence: TGCGCCAGCAGCCAAGATTGGTCAGGGGGCTGGAGTGATCAGCCCCAGCATTTT. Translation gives CASSQDWSGGWSDQPQHF.

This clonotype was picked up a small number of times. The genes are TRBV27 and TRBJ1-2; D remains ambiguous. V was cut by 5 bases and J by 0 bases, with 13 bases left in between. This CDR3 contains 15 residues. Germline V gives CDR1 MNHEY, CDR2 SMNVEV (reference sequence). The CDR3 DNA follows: TGTGCCAGCAGTCCAGCCAATAAAGCTAACTATGGCTACACCTTC. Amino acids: CASSPANKANYGYTF.

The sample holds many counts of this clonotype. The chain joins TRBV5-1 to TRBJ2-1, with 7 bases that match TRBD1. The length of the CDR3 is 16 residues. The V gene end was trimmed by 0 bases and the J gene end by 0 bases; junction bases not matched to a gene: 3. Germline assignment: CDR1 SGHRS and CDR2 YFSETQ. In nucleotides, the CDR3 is TGCGCCAGCAGCTTGGGAGGACAGGCCTCCTACAATGAGCAGTTCTTC. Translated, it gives CASSLGGQASYNEQFF.

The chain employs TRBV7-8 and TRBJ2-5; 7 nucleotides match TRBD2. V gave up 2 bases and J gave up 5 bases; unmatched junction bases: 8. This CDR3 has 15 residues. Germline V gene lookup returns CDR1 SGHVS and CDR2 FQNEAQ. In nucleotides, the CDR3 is TGTGCCAGCAGCTTATTCCGGCGGGGGAACGAGACCCAGTACTTC. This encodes CASSLFRRGNETQYF. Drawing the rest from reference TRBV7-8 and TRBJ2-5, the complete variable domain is GAGVSQSPRYKVAKRGQDVALRCDPISGHVSLFWYQQALGQGPEFLTYFQNEAQLDKSGLPSDRFFAERPEGSVSTLKIQRTQQEDSAVYLCASSLFRRGNETQYFGPGTRLLVL.

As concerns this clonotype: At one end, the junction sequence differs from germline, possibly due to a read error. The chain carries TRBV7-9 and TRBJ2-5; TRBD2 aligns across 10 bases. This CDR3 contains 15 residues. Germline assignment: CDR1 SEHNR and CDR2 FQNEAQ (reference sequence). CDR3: CAGSLGASGGETQYF. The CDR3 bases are TGTGCCGGCAGCTTAGGAGCTAGCGGGGGAGAGACCCAGTACTTC.

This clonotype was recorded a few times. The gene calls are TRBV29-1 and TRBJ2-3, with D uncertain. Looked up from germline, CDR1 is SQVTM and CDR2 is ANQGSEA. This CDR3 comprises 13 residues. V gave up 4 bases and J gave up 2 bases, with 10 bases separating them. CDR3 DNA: TGCAGCGTTGCCGGCATAAACACAGATACGCAGTATTTT. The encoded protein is CSVAGINTDTQYF.

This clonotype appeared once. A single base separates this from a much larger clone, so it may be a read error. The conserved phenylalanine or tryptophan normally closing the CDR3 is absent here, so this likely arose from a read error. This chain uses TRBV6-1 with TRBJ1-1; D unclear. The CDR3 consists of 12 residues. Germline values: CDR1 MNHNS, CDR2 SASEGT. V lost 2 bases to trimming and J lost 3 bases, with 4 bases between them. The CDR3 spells CASSELYTEAFL. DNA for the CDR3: TGTGCCAGCAGTGAACTCTACACTGAAGCTTTCCTT.

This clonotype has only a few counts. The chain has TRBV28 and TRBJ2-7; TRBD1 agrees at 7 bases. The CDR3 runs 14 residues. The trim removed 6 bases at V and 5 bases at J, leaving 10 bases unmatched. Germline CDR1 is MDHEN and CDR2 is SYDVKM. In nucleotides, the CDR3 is TGTGCCAGCAGACCCGGGACAGAGGTAAACGAGCAGTACTTC. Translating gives CASRPGTEVNEQYF.

In DNA, the CDR3 is TGTGCCAGCAGTTTTGTTCCGGGAAACATTCAGTACTTC. It codes for CASSFVPGNIQYF. The chain has TRBV12-3 or TRBV12-4 and TRBJ2-4; D unresolved. V gave up 3 bases and J gave up 6 bases, with 9 bases separating them. This CDR3 spans 13 amino acids.

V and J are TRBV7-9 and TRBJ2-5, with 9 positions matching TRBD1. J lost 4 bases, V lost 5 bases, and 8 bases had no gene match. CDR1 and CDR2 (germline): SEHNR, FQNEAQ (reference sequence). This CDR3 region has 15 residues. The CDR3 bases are TGTGCCAGCAGCCCACCCCACAGGGGGCGAGAGACCCAGTACTTC. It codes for CASSPPHRGRETQYF.

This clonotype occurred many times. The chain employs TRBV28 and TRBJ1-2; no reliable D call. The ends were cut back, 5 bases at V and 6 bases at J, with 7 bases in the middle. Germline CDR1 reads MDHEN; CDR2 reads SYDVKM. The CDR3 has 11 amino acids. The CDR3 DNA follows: TGTGCCAGCAGTGTCCGGGATGGCTACACCTTC. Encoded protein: CASSVRDGYTF.

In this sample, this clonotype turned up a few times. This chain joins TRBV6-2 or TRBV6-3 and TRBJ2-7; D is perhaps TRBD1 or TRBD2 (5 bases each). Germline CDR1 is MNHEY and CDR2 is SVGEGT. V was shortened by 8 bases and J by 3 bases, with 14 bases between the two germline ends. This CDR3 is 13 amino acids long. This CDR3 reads CASGTTDYYEQYF. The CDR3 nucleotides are TGTGCCAGCGGGACGACAGACTACTACGAGCAGTACTTC.

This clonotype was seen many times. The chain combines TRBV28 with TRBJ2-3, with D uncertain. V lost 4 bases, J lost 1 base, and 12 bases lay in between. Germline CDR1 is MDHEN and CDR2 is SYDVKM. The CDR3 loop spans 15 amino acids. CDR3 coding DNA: TGTGCCAGCAGTTCCTCGGGCCCCCGCACAGATACGCAGTATTTT. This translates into CASSSSGPRTDTQYF.